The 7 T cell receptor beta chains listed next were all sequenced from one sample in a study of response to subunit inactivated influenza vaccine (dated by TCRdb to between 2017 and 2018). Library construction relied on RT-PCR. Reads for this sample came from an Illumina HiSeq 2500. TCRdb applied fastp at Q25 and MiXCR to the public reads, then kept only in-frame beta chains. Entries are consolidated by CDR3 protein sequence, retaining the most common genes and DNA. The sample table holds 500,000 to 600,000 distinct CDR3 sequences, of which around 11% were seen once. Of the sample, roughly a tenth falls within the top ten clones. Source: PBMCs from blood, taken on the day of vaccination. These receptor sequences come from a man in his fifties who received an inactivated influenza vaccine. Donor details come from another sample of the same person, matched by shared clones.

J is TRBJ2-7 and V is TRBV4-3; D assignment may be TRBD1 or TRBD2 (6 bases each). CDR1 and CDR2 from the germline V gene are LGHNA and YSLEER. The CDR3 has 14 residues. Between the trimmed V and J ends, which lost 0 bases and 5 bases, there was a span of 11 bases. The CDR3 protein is CASSQDWGANEQYF. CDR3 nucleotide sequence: TGCGCCAGCAGCCAAGATTGGGGGGCAAACGAGCAGTACTTC.

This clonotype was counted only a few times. CDR3 DNA: TGTGCCAGCAGCTTATTGGGGTCTGAGCAGTTCTTC. Translation: CASSLLGSEQFF. The chain uses TRBV7-9 and TRBJ2-1; the D is unclear. This CDR3 spans 12 amino acids. Germline CDR1 and CDR2: SEHNR and FQNEAQ (reference sequence). Trimming shortened V by 2 bases and J by 9 bases, and 8 bases separated the two germline ends.

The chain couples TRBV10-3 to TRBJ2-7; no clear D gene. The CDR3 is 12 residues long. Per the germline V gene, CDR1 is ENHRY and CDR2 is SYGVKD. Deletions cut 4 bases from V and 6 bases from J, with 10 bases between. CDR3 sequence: CAISATESEQYF. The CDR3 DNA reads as TGTGCCATCAGTGCCACCGAGAGCGAGCAGTACTTC.

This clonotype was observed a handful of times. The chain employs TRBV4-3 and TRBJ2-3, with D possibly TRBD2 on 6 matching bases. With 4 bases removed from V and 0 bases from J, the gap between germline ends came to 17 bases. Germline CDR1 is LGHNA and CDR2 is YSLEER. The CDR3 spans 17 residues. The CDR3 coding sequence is TGCGCCAGCAGCCCCAGAGTCGGGGGTTCTAGCACAGATACGCAGTATTTT. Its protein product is CASSPRVGGSSTDTQYF.

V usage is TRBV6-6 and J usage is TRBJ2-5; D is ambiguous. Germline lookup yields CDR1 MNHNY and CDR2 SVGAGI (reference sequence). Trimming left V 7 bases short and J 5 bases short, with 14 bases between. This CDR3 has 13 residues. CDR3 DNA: TGTGCCAGCACAAAGACCCCGCGCGAGACCCAGTACTTC. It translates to CASTKTPRETQYF.

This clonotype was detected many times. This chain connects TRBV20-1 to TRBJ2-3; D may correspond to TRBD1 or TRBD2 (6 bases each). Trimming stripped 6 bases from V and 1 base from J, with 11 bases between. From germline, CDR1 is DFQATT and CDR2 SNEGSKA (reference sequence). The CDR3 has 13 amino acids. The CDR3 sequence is CSAPRGGTDTQYF. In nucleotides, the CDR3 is TGCAGTGCCCCGAGGGGGGGCACAGATACGCAGTATTTT.

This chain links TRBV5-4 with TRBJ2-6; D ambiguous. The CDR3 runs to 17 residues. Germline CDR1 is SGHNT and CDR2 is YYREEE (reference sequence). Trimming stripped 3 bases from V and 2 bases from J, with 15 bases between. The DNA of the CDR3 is TGTGCCAGCAGCTCCCCCCGGCTTGGCACTGGGGCCAACGTCCTGACTTTC. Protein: CASSSPRLGTGANVLTF. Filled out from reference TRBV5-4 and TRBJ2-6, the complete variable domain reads ETGVTQSPTHLIKTRGQQVTLRCSSQSGHNTVSWYQQALGQGPQFIFQYYREEENGRGNFPPRFSGLQFPNYSSELNVNALELDDSALYLCASSSPRLGTGANVLTFGAGSRLTVL.